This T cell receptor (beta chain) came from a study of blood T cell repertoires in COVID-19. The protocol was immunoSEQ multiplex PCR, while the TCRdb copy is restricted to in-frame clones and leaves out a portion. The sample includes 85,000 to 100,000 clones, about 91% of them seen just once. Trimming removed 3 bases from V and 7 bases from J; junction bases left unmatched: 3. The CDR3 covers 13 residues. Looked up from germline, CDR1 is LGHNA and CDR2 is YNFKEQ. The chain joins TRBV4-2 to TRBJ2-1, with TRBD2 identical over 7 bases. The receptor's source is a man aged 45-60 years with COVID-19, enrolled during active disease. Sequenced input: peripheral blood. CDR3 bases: TGTGCCAGCAGCCAGGGAGGGTGGAATGAGCAGTTCTTC. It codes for CASSQGGWNEQFF.